A selection of T cell receptor beta chains follows, all from one sample in a study of shared clonotypes between healthy human individuals. Sequencing used immunoSEQ multiplex PCR; TCRdb keeps in-frame clones, though not all of them. Found here are more than 2 million clones, about 94% of them singletons; the top ten hold around 0.13%. Source material: naive CD4+ T cells sorted from blood. Every receptor here comes from a man between 18 and 35 years old in good health. Each CDR3 is given with its conserved first and last residue. The D gene is left open where the match is weak. Size values are once, few and many counts, or a class for expanded clones, and some rows have none.

j_gene,d_gene,len,v_gene,abundance,CDR3aa,CDR3nt
TRBJ2-4,TRBD1,14,TRBV7-8,.,CASSRDRGKNIQYF,TGTGCCAGCAGCAGGGACAGGGGCAAAAACATTCAGTACTTC
TRBJ2-5,.,15,TRBV15,.,CATSRDLLGGETQYF,TGTGCCACCAGCAGAGATCTACTAGGTGGAGAGACCCAGTACTTC
TRBJ1-3,.,14,TRBV30,.,CAWSATTSGNTIYF,TGTGCCTGGAGTGCCACAACCTCTGGAAACACCATATATTTT
TRBJ2-5,.,14,TRBV4-1,.,CASSSGQPGWAQYF,TGCGCCAGCAGCTCGGGACAACCTGGCTGGGCCCAGTACTTC
TRBJ2-2,.,15,TRBV18,.,CASSPPNRHTGELFF,TGTGCCAGCTCACCACCGAACAGGCACACCGGGGAGCTGTTTTTT
TRBJ2-2,TRBD2,14,TRBV10-3,.,CATLAGGETGELFF,TGTGCCACTCTAGCGGGTGGCGAGACCGGGGAGCTGTTTTTT
TRBJ1-1,TRBD1,14,TRBV9,once,CASSSGTGNTEAFF,TGTGCCAGCAGCTCGGGGACAGGTAACACTGAAGCTTTCTTT
TRBJ2-7,TRBD1,13,TRBV5-1,.,CASRRTGSYEQYF,TGCGCCAGCAGGAGGACAGGGAGCTACGAGCAGTACTTC
TRBJ2-2,.,17,TRBV21-1,.,CASSKAGWGTNTGELFF,TGTGCCAGCAGCAAAGCGGGATGGGGAACTAACACCGGGGAGCTGTTTTTT
TRBJ1-2,.,16,TRBV30,.,CAWSVPGTGFSYGYTF,TGTGCCTGGAGTGTACCCGGGACGGGTTTCTCCTATGGCTACACCTTC
TRBJ2-1,.,11,TRBV10-3,.,CAIRDNNEQFF,TGTGCCATCAGGGACAACAATGAGCAGTTCTTC
TRBJ2-5,.,14,TRBV6-5,.,CASSRTGTLETQYF,TGTGCCAGCAGCCGAACCGGGACCCTAGAGACCCAGTACTTC
TRBJ2-1,TRBD2,15,TRBV5-1,.,CASSLTGTSYNEQFF,TGCGCCAGCAGCTTAACCGGGACTAGTTACAATGAGCAGTTCTTC
TRBJ2-3,.,16,TRBV5-1,.,CASSPEVGLGTDTQYF,TGCGCCAGCAGCCCGGAGGTGGGACTTGGCACAGATACGCAGTATTTT
TRBJ1-2,.,11,TRBV2,few,CASRWDGGYTF,TGTGCCAGCAGATGGGACGGTGGCTACACCTTC
TRBJ2-7,.,15,TRBV4-1,.,CASSQDPQRGREQYF,TGCGCCAGCAGCCAAGACCCTCAACGCGGTAGGGAGCAGTACTTC
TRBJ2-2,TRBD2,15,TRBV6-5,.,CASTPSGSVTGELFF,TGTGCCAGCACCCCTAGCGGGAGCGTAACCGGGGAGCTGTTTTTT
TRBJ2-2,.,13,TRBV5-1,.,CASSQLDTGELFF,TGCGCCAGCAGCCAACTAGACACCGGGGAGCTGTTTTTT
TRBJ1-2,.,13,TRBV5-1,.,CASSRGRIYGYTF,TGCGCCAGCAGTAGGGGACGGATCTATGGCTACACCTTC
TRBJ2-7,TRBD1,14,TRBV27,.,CASRGGQGPGEQYF,TGTGCCAGCCGAGGGGGACAGGGGCCGGGCGAGCAGTACTTC
TRBJ1-2,.,15,TRBV6-1,.,CASSEALQSNYGYTF,TGTGCCAGCAGTGAAGCACTCCAGAGCAACTATGGCTACACCTTC
TRBJ1-1,.,12,TRBV6-6,once,CASRLDRFEAFF,TGTGCCAGCAGACTCGACAGGTTCGAAGCTTTCTTT
TRBJ2-6,.,16,TRBV15,.,CATSRDRSGGANVLTF,TGTGCCACCAGCAGAGACCGAAGCGGTGGGGCCAACGTCCTGACTTTC
TRBJ1-4,TRBD1,21,TRBV5-1,.,CASSLGGGTAAPRATNEKLFF,TGCGCCAGCAGTCTAGGAGGCGGGACAGCTGCGCCTCGGGCAACTAATGAAAAACTGTTTTTT
TRBJ2-7,.,14,TRBV5-4,.,CASSFLDGVYEQYF,TGTGCCAGCAGCTTCCTGGACGGAGTCTACGAGCAGTACTTC
TRBJ2-5,TRBD2,15,TRBV5-1,.,CASTTLAGGLETQYF,TGCGCCAGCACCACCCTAGCGGGGGGGCTTGAGACCCAGTACTTC
TRBJ2-5,TRBD1,15,TRBV4-3,.,CASSQDGTGQETQYF,TGCGCCAGCAGCCAAGATGGGACAGGGCAAGAGACCCAGTACTTC
TRBJ2-1,TRBD1,15,TRBV19,.,CASSTDRGTYNEQFF,TGTGCCAGTAGTACGGACAGGGGTACTTACAATGAGCAGTTCTTC
TRBJ1-2,TRBD1,15,TRBV11-2,once,CASSPGQGVVYGYTF,TGTGCCAGCAGCCCGGGACAGGGGGTAGTCTATGGCTACACCTTC
TRBJ2-1,TRBD1,20,TRBV4-3,.,CASSLRDRGLSGRSHNEQFF,TGCGCCAGCAGCCTCCGGGACAGGGGGCTTAGCGGGAGGTCCCACAATGAGCAGTTCTTC
TRBJ2-7,TRBD1,14,TRBV6-1,.,CASTKGQGSYEQYF,TGTGCCAGCACCAAGGGACAGGGAAGCTACGAGCAGTACTTC
TRBJ2-1,TRBD2,14,TRBV30,.,CAWSGTSVYNEQFF,TGTGCCTGGAGTGGGACTAGCGTCTACAATGAGCAGTTCTTC
TRBJ2-7,TRBD1,17,TRBV5-6,.,CASSGDRENPFLTRQYF,TGTGCCAGCAGCGGGGACAGGGAAAACCCTTTTTTGACGAGGCAGTACTTC
TRBJ2-4,TRBD1,19,TRBV5-1,.,CASSLEGQGLTLAKNIQYF,TGCGCCAGCAGCTTGGAGGGACAGGGGTTAACTCTAGCCAAAAACATTCAGTACTTC
TRBJ1-1,.,15,TRBV7-2,.,CASSLSIAQNTEAFF,TGTGCCAGCAGCTTATCGATAGCCCAGAACACTGAAGCTTTCTTT
TRBJ1-2,TRBD1,13,TRBV7-8,.,CASSSGTVYGYTF,TGTGCCAGCAGCTCCGGGACAGTCTATGGCTACACCTTC
TRBJ2-1,.,15,TRBV6-6,.,CASSPGPGSYNEQFF,TGTGCCAGCAGTCCCGGCCCGGGCTCCTACAATGAGCAGTTCTTC
TRBJ1-2,TRBD1,13,TRBV2,.,CATRQGTNYGYTF,TGTGCCACCCGACAGGGAACTAACTATGGCTACACCTTC
TRBJ2-7,TRBD1,16,TRBV7-2,.,CASRWGGQGPSYEQYF,TGTGCCAGCAGATGGGGCGGACAGGGCCCCTCCTACGAGCAGTACTTC
TRBJ2-5,TRBD2,17,TRBV5-1,.,CASSPRGLAGGKETQYF,TGCGCCAGCAGCCCGAGGGGGCTAGCGGGGGGTAAAGAGACCCAGTACTTC
TRBJ2-1,TRBD2,19,TRBV5-6,once,CASSLNRAGGTSSYNEQFF,TGTGCCAGCAGCTTGAATAGGGCGGGAGGTACAAGCTCCTACAATGAGCAGTTCTTC
TRBJ1-1,.,14,TRBV11-2,.,CASSAGQLNTEAFF,TGTGCCAGCAGCGCCGGACAGTTGAACACTGAAGCTTTCTTT
TRBJ1-1,.,15,TRBV5-1,.,CASSLRTDRRTEAFF,TGCGCCAGCAGCTTGAGGACGGACCGGAGGACTGAAGCTTTCTTT
TRBJ1-2,TRBD1,13,TRBV7-9,.,CASSLGTGYGYTF,TGTGCCAGCAGCCTCGGGACAGGGTATGGCTACACCTTC
TRBJ1-1,.,12,TRBV14,.,CASSQDQGEAFF,TGTGCCAGCAGCCAAGACCAGGGGGAAGCTTTCTTT
TRBJ2-1,TRBD2,16,TRBV18,.,CASSPRAGETYNEQFF,TGTGCCAGCTCACCTAGAGCGGGAGAGACCTACAATGAGCAGTTCTTC
TRBJ2-1,TRBD2,15,TRBV5-4,once,CASSFGGGPQDEQFF,TGTGCCAGCAGCTTTGGGGGAGGGCCTCAGGATGAGCAGTTCTTC
TRBJ2-3,TRBD2,20,TRBV30,once,CAWSANVGGVWTSSPDTQYF,TGTGCCTGGAGTGCAAATGTTGGGGGCGTTTGGACTAGCTCACCAGATACGCAGTATTTT
TRBJ2-3,TRBD1,17,TRBV18,.,CASSPRHGTGDGDTQYF,TGTGCCAGCTCACCACGTCATGGGACAGGGGACGGAGATACGCAGTATTTT